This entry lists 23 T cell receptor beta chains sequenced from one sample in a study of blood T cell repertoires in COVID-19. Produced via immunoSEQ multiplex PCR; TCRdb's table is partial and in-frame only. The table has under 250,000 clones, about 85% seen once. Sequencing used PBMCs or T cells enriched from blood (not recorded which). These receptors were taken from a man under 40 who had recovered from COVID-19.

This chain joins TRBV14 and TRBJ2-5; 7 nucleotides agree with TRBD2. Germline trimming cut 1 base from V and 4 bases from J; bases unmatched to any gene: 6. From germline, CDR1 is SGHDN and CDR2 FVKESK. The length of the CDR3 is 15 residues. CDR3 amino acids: CASSQVGLVSETQYF. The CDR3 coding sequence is TGTGCCAGCAGCCAAGTCGGACTAGTTTCAGAGACCCAGTACTTC.

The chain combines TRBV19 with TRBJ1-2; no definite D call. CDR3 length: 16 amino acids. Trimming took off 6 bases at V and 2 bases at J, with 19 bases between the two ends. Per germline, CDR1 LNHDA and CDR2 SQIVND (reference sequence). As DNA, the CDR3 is TGTGCCAGTAGCGACTCGTTTGGGCGGGGAAACTATGGCTACACCTTC. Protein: CASSDSFGRGNYGYTF.

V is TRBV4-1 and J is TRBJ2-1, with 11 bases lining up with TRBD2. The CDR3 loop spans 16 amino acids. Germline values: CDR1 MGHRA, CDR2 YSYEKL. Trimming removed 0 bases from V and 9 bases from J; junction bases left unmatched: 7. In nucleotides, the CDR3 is TGCGCCAGCAGCCAAGAGGGGGCTAGCGGGAGGAGTGAGCAGTTCTTC. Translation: CASSQEGASGRSEQFF.

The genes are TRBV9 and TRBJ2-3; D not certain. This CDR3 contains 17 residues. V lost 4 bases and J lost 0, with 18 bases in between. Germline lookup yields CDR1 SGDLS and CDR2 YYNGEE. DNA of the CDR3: TGTGCCAGCAGCCCCACCCGACCCCCTAGAAGCACAGATACGCAGTATTTT. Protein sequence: CASSPTRPPRSTDTQYF.

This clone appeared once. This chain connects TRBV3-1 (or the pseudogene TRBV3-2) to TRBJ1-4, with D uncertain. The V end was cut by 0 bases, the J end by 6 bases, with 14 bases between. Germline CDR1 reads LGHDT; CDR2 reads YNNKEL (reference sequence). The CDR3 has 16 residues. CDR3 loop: CASSQDNPGIDEKLFF. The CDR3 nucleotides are TGTGCCAGCAGCCAAGATAATCCAGGAATTGATGAAAAACTGTTTTTT.

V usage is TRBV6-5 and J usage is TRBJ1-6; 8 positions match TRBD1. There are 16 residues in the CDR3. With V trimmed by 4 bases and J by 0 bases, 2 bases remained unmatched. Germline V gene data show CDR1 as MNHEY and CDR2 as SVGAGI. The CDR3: CASSWDRSSYNSPLHF. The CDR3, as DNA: TGTGCCAGCAGTTGGGACAGGAGCTCCTATAATTCACCCCTCCACTTT.

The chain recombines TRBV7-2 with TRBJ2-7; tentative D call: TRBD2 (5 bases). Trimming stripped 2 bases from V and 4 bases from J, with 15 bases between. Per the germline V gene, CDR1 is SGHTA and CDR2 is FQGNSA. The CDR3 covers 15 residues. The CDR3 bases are TGTGCCAGCAGCTTATCCTCGGGGTCGGGGTACGAGCAGTACTTC. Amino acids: CASSLSSGSGYEQYF.

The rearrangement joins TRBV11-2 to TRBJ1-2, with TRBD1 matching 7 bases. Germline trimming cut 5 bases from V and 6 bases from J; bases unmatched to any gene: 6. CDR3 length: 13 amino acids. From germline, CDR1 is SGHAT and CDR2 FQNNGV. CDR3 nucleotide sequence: TGTGCCAGCAGCCCCCAGACAGGGAATGGCTACACCTTC. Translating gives CASSPQTGNGYTF.

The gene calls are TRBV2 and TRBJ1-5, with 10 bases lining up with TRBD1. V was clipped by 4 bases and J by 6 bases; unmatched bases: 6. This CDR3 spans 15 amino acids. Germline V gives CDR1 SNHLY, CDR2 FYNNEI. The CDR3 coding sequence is TGTGCCAGCAGTGGACAGGGGGCGCGGGTTCAGCCCCAGCATTTT. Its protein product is CASSGQGARVQPQHF.

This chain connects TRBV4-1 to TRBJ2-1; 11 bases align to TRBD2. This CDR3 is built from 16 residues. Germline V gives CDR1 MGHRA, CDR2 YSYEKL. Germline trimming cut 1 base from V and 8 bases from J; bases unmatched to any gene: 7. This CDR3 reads CASSQGRLAGSDEQFF. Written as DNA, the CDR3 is TGCGCCAGCAGCCAAGGCCGACTAGCGGGAAGCGATGAGCAGTTCTTC.

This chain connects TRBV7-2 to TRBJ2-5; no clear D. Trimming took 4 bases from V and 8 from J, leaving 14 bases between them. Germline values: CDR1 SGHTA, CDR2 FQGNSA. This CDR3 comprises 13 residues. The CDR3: CASSSRFMGTQYF. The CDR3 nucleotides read TGTGCCAGCAGCTCCCGCTTCATGGGCACCCAGTACTTC.

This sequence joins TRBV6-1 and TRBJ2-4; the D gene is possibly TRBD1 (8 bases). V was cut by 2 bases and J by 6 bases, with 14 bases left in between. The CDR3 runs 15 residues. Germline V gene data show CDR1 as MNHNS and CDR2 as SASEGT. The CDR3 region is CASSESGGGRNIQYF. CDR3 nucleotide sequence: TGTGCCAGCAGTGAATCAGGGGGCGGGAGAAACATTCAGTACTTC.

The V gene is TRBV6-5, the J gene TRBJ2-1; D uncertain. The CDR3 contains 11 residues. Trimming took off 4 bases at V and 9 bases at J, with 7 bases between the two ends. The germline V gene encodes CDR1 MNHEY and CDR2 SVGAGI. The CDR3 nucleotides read TGTGCCAGCAGTTCGGGTGGTGAGCAGTTCTTC. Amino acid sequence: CASSSGGEQFF.

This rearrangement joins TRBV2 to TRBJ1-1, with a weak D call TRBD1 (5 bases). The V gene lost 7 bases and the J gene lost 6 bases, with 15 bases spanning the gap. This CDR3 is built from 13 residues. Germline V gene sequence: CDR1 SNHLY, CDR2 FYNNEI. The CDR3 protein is CASKVRGLAEAFF. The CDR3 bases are TGTGCCAGCAAAGTAAGGGGCTTGGCTGAAGCTTTCTTT.

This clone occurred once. The CDR3 spells CASSELAGVAYEQYF. In nucleotides, the CDR3 is TGTGCCAGCAGCGAACTAGCGGGAGTTGCCTACGAGCAGTACTTC. The V and J genes are TRBV14 and TRBJ2-7; 11 bases align to TRBD2. The V gene end was trimmed by 5 bases and the J gene end by 2 bases; junction bases not matched to a gene: 5. The germline V gene has CDR1 SGHDN and CDR2 FVKESK. The CDR3 is 15 residues long.

CDR3 bases: TGTGCCACCAGTGACCCCGGGACAGGTTCCACTGAAGCTTTCTTT. It encodes CATSDPGTGSTEAFF. This rearrangement joins TRBV24-1 to TRBJ1-1; 8 bases fit TRBD1. With 4 bases clipped from V and 4 bases from J, the junction kept 7 bases outside the gene matches. CDR1 is KGHDR, CDR2 SFDVKD, per germline. The CDR3 sequence is 15 residues long.

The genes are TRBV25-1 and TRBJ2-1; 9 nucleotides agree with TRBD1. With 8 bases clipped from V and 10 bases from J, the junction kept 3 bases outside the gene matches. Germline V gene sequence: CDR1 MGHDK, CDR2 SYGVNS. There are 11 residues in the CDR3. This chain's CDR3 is CASGTGNEQFF. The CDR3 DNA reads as TGTGCCAGCGGGACAGGGAACGAGCAGTTCTTC.

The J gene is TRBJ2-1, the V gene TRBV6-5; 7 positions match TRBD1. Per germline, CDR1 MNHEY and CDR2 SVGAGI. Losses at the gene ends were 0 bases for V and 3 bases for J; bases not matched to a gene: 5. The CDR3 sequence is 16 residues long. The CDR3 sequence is CASSYSGTALYNEQFF. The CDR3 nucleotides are TGTGCCAGCAGTTACTCGGGGACAGCCCTCTACAATGAGCAGTTCTTC.

For the CDR3, the DNA is TGTGCCAGCAGTCCTGGACAGGGGGCAACACCCCTCCACTTT. Encoded protein: CASSPGQGATPLHF. The gene calls are TRBV3-1 (or the pseudogene TRBV3-2) and TRBJ1-6; 11 bases are shared with TRBD1. Germline V gene sequence: CDR1 LGHDT, CDR2 YNNKEL (reference sequence). V shed 6 bases and J 11 bases; nucleotides not matched to a gene: 6. CDR3 length equals 14 residues.

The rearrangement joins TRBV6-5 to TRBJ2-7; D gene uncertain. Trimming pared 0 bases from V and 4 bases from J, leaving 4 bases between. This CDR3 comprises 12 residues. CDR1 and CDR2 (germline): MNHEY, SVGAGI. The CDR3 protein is CASSYSIYEQYF. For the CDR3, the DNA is TGTGCCAGCAGTTACTCTATATACGAGCAGTACTTC.

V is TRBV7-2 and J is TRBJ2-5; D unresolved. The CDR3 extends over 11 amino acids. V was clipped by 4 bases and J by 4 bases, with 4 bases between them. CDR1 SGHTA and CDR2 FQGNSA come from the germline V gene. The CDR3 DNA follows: TGTGCCAGCAGCTCCTCAGAGACCCAGTACTTC. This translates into CASSSSETQYF. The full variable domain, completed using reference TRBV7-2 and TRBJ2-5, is GAGVSQSPSNKVTEKGKDVELRCDPISGHTALYWYRQSLGQGLEFLIYFQGNSAPDKSGLPSDRFSAERTGGSVSTLTIQRTQQEDSAVYLCASSSSETQYFGPGTRLLVL.

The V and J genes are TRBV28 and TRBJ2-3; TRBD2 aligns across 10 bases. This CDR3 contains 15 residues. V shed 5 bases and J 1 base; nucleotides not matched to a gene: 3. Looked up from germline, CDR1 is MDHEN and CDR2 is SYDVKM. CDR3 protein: CASSVTSGRTDTQYF. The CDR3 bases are TGTGCCAGCAGTGTGACTAGCGGGCGCACAGATACGCAGTATTTT.

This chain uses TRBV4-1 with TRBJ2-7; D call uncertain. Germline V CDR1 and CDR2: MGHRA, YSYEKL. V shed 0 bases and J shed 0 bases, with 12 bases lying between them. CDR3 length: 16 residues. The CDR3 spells CASSQDLVPSSYEQYF. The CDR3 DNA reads TGCGCCAGCAGCCAAGACTTAGTACCGAGCTCCTACGAGCAGTACTTC.